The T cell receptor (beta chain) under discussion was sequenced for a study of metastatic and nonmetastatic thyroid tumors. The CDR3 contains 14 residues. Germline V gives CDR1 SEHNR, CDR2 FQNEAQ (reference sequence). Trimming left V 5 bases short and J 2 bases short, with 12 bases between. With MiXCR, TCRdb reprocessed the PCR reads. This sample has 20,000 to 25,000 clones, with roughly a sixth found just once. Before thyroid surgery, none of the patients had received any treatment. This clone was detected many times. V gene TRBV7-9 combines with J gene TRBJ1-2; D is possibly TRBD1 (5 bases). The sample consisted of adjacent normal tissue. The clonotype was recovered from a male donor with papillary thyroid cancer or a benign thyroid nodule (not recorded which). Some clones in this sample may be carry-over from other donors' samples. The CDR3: CASSPGGDNYGYTF. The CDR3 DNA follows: TGTGCCAGCAGCCCAGGAGGGGACAACTATGGCTACACCTTC.